These 28 T cell receptor beta chains were all obtained from the same sample, sequenced in a study of T-cell reconstitution after alpha-beta-depleted transplantation in children (dated by TCRdb to between 2015 and 2016). Library generation was performed with PCR. Sequencing relied on an Illumina HiSeq 2500. TCR libraries were prepared with molecular barcoding, using unique molecular identifiers to normalize TCRbeta repertoire quantification. TCRdb passed the public sequencing reads through fastp at Q25 and MiXCR, retaining productive beta sequences. Each entry merges the rows of one CDR3 protein and shows their most common DNA and genes. Counted in this sample were fewer than 550,000 distinct CDR3 sequences; approximately 10% of them appeared once. The ten largest clones represent about 2.1% of the sample. Reading the label with the study, this specimen's treatment or condition is: allogeneic hematopoietic cell transplantation with graft depleted of TCRalphabeta T cells and CD19 B cells.

Sequences were derived from PBMCs, sampled before TCRalphabeta/CD19-depleted stem cell transplant. These receptors were collected from a child aged 2 to 10 with inherited bone marrow failure, due to receive a stem cell transplant.

This rearrangement joins TRBV28 to TRBJ2-7, with D perhaps TRBD1 or TRBD2 (6 bases each). The CDR3 has 15 amino acids. Trimming took 7 bases from V and 0 from J, leaving 16 bases between them. Germline CDR1 and CDR2: MDHEN and SYDVKM. This chain's CDR3 is CASTLGGASSYEQYF. The CDR3 nucleotides are TGTGCCAGCACCCTGGGGGGCGCAAGCTCCTACGAGCAGTACTTC.

This clonotype was observed at least ten times. This chain connects TRBV15 to TRBJ2-7, with TRBD2 matching over 11 bases. V trimming: 3 bases; J trimming: 7 bases; junction bases outside the gene matches: 5. Germline loops: CDR1 LNHNV, CDR2 YYDKDF (reference sequence). This CDR3 spans 14 amino acids. CDR3 sequence (DNA): TGTGCCACCAGCAGGACTAGCGGGATTGCAGAGCAGTACTTC. Translated, it gives CATSRTSGIAEQYF.

This clonotype came up a few times. V gene TRBV18 combines with J gene TRBJ2-7; 7 nucleotides line up with TRBD2. V lost 2 bases to trimming and J lost 1 base; unmatched junction nucleotides: 8. The CDR3 consists of 16 residues. The V gene's germline CDR1 is KGHSH and CDR2 LQKENI. CDR3 DNA: TGTGCCAGCTCACCAAGTTGGAGCGGGGATTCCTACGAGCAGTACTTC. Translation gives CASSPSWSGDSYEQYF.

This clonotype has at least ten counts. The chain recombines TRBV6-2 or TRBV6-3 with TRBJ1-1, with 10 positions matching TRBD1. The CDR3 runs to 15 residues. Germline V gene lookup returns CDR1 MNHEY and CDR2 SVGEGT. The V and J ends lost 4 bases and 8 bases, in that order; junction bases with no gene match: 10. The CDR3 loop is CASSSWDRGVPEAFF. As DNA, the CDR3 is TGTGCCAGCAGTTCATGGGACAGGGGTGTCCCGGAAGCTTTCTTT.

This clonotype was seen many times. The chain couples TRBV7-2 to TRBJ2-7, with 7 bases lining up with TRBD2. CDR3 length: 15 amino acids. Germline CDR1 reads SGHTA; CDR2 reads FQGNSA. Trimming cost V 5 bases and J 3 bases; bases outside gene matches: 10. CDR3 sequence (DNA): TGTGCCAGCAGCCCAGTAGGTCCTAGCGGCTACGAGCAGTACTTC. This translates into CASSPVGPSGYEQYF. Complete variable domain (other parts from reference TRBV7-2 and TRBJ2-7): GAGVSQSPSNKVTEKGKDVELRCDPISGHTALYWYRQSLGQGLEFLIYFQGNSAPDKSGLPSDRFSAERTGGSVSTLTIQRTQQEDSAVYLCASSPVGPSGYEQYFGPGTRLTVT.

Ten or more counts support this clonotype. This chain links TRBV5-1 with TRBJ2-3; D is unclear. The CDR3 totals 12 residues. The V end was cut by 0 bases, the J end by 11 bases, with 10 bases between. Germline V gene lookup returns CDR1 SGHRS and CDR2 YFSETQ. The CDR3 loop reads CASSLEDAGQYF. The CDR3 DNA reads as TGCGCCAGCAGCTTGGAGGACGCTGGGCAGTATTTT.

This clonotype was recorded at least ten times. V gene TRBV28 combines with J gene TRBJ2-5; no clear D. The CDR3 sequence is 15 residues long. V was cut by 4 bases and J by 1 base, with 13 bases left in between. Germline lookup yields CDR1 MDHEN and CDR2 SYDVKM. Here the CDR3 reads CASSSFRPVQETQYF. CDR3 in DNA: TGTGCCAGCAGTTCGTTCCGGCCGGTCCAAGAGACCCAGTACTTC. Filled out from reference TRBV28 and TRBJ2-5, the complete variable domain reads DVKVTQSSRYLVKRTGEKVFLECVQDMDHENMFWYRQDPGLGLRLIYFSYDVKMKEKGDIPEGYSVSREKKERFSLILESASTNQTSMYLCASSSFRPVQETQYFGPGTRLLVL.

This clonotype appeared many times. This sequence joins TRBV7-6 and TRBJ2-1; the D is unclear. This CDR3 has 11 amino acids. CDR1 is SGHVS and CDR2 is FNYEAQ in the germline V gene. V was shortened by 10 bases and J by 7 bases, with 11 bases between the two germline ends. The CDR3 nucleotides are TGTGCCACGTGGCACGGGAATGAGCAGTTCTTC. Amino acids: CATWHGNEQFF. Full variable domain (outside the CDR3, taken from reference TRBV7-6 and TRBJ2-1): GAGVSQSPRYKVTKRGQDVALRCDPISGHVSLYWYRQALGQGPEFLTYFNYEAQQDKSGLPNDRFSAERPEGSISTLTIQRTEQRDSAMYRCATWHGNEQFFGPGTRLTVL.

In this sample, this clonotype turned up many times. The genes are TRBV25-1 and TRBJ1-4, with 7 bases matching TRBD1. CDR1 and CDR2 from the germline V gene are MGHDK and SYGVNS. The CDR3 is made up of 15 amino acids. The ends lost 1 base at V and 8 bases at J; junction bases unmatched: 7. Here the CDR3 reads CASSEFLGGGEKLFF. The CDR3 DNA reads TGTGCCAGCAGTGAATTTCTAGGGGGCGGAGAAAAACTGTTTTTT.

This clonotype was seen at least ten times. The gene calls are TRBV5-1 and TRBJ2-6; D ambiguous. The CDR3 loop spans 15 amino acids. The germline CDR1 and CDR2 sequences are SGHRS and YFSETQ. V dropped 4 bases and J dropped 0 bases, with 8 bases sitting between them. The CDR3: CASSTVSSGANVLTF. Written as DNA, the CDR3 is TGCGCCAGCAGCACAGTGAGCTCTGGGGCCAACGTCCTGACTTTC. The full variable domain, with the rest looked up from reference TRBV5-1 and TRBJ2-6, is KAGVTQTPRYLIKTRGQQVTLSCSPISGHRSVSWYQQTPGQGLQFLFEYFSETQRNKGNFPGRFSGRQFSNSRSEMNVSTLELGDSALYLCASSTVSSGANVLTFGAGSRLTVL.

The sample holds a few counts of this clonotype. Here the CDR3 DNA reads TGTGCCAGTAGTCCCGGACGGGGATCTGGAAACACCATATATTTT. This sequence encodes CASSPGRGSGNTIYF. The V gene is TRBV19, the J gene TRBJ1-3; D gene unclear. Trimming took 5 bases from V and 1 from J, leaving 12 bases between them. Germline V gene sequence: CDR1 LNHDA, CDR2 SQIVND (reference sequence). The CDR3 has 15 residues.

This clonotype was detected many times. CDR3 sequence: CASSPWTGRDYEQYF. The CDR3 DNA sequence: TGTGCCAGCAGTCCGTGGACAGGGCGGGACTACGAGCAGTACTTC. The V gene is TRBV28, the J gene TRBJ2-7; 8 bases are a match to TRBD1. The CDR3 totals 15 residues. The germline CDR1 and CDR2 sequences are MDHEN and SYDVKM. The trim removed 5 bases at V and 3 bases at J, leaving 9 bases unmatched. The full variable domain, completed using reference TRBV28 and TRBJ2-7, is DVKVTQSSRYLVKRTGEKVFLECVQDMDHENMFWYRQDPGLGLRLIYFSYDVKMKEKGDIPEGYSVSREKKERFSLILESASTNQTSMYLCASSPWTGRDYEQYFGPGTRLTVT.

This clonotype was counted only a few times. The rearrangement links TRBV18 to TRBJ2-7; maybe TRBD2 (5 bases). Deletions cut 5 bases from V and 3 bases from J, with 14 bases between. There are 14 residues in the CDR3. Germline values: CDR1 KGHSH, CDR2 LQKENI. CDR3: CASSEGVASYEQYF. In DNA, the CDR3 is TGTGCCAGCTCAGAGGGAGTAGCTAGCTACGAGCAGTACTTC.

This clonotype showed up just a few times. The chain joins TRBV30 to TRBJ1-2; D not resolved. V lost 4 bases to trimming and J lost 2 bases, with 11 bases between them. Germline V gene lookup returns CDR1 GTSNPN and CDR2 SVGIG (reference sequence). The CDR3 has 13 amino acids. CDR3 protein: CAWNRSPNYGYTF. DNA of the CDR3: TGTGCCTGGAACCGATCTCCGAACTATGGCTACACCTTC.

This clonotype was detected many times. The genes are TRBV7-9 and TRBJ2-7; TRBD2 is a possible D gene (6 bases). Trimming removed 6 bases at V and 9 bases at J, with 12 bases between. CDR1 is SEHNR, CDR2 FQNEAQ, per germline (reference sequence). The CDR3 has 11 amino acids. CDR3 nucleotides: TGTGCCAGCAGGAAGACCGGGGGGCAGTACTTC. Its protein is CASRKTGGQYF.

In this sample, this clonotype turned up many times. The chain couples TRBV12-3 or TRBV12-4 to TRBJ2-7; D remains ambiguous. CDR3 length: 11 residues. V dropped 5 bases and J dropped 3 bases, with 5 bases sitting between them. CDR3 DNA: TGTGCCAGCAGTGACGGCTACGAGCAGTACTTC. Protein product: CASSDGYEQYF.

This clonotype occurred many times. The rearrangement joins TRBV28 to TRBJ2-2, with 7 bases identical to TRBD2. This CDR3 comprises 15 residues. Trimming removed 6 bases from V and 7 bases from J; junction bases left unmatched: 11. CDR1 is MDHEN and CDR2 is SYDVKM in the germline V gene. In DNA form, the CDR3 reads TGTGCCAGCAGAAAGGGAGCGGGAAGGCTCGGGGAGCTGTTTTTT. Protein: CASRKGAGRLGELFF.

The chain couples TRBV19 to TRBJ1-5, with D uncertain. Trimming cost V 5 bases and J 2 bases, with 7 bases left between them. Germline V CDR1 and CDR2: LNHDA, SQIVND (reference sequence). This CDR3 spans 13 amino acids. The chain's CDR3 is CASSSIGNQPQHF. Written as DNA, the CDR3 is TGTGCCAGTAGTTCCATTGGCAATCAGCCCCAGCATTTT.

In this sample, this clonotype turned up many times. The V call is TRBV7-2, the J call TRBJ2-7; D remains unclear. Looked up from germline, CDR1 is SGHTA and CDR2 is FQGNSA. The CDR3 extends over 13 amino acids. V lost 5 bases and J lost 2, with 10 bases in between. CDR3 nucleotide sequence: TGTGCCAGCAGCCCCCTCTCAGCCTACGAGCAGTACTTC. Its translation: CASSPLSAYEQYF. The full variable domain, its missing parts supplied by reference TRBV7-2 and TRBJ2-7, is GAGVSQSPSNKVTEKGKDVELRCDPISGHTALYWYRQSLGQGLEFLIYFQGNSAPDKSGLPSDRFSAERTGGSVSTLTIQRTQQEDSAVYLCASSPLSAYEQYFGPGTRLTVT.

At least ten counts were recorded for this clonotype. The chain employs TRBV27 and TRBJ2-1, with D unresolved. Trimming removed 8 bases from V and 5 bases from J, with 16 bases in between. Per the germline V gene, CDR1 is MNHEY and CDR2 is SMNVEV (reference sequence). The CDR3 is 14 residues long. The CDR3 nucleotides are TGTGCCAGCGATGTTGTTATGAGGAACAATGAGCAGTTCTTC. Its translation: CASDVVMRNNEQFF.

This clonotype has a count of ten or more. The chain employs TRBV10-3 and TRBJ2-2, with TRBD1 as a possible D gene (5 bases). The CDR3 loop spans 16 amino acids. V lost 5 bases, J lost 2 bases, and 15 bases lay in between. Germline lookup yields CDR1 ENHRY and CDR2 SYGVKD. As DNA, the CDR3 is TGTGCCATCAGTCCTAGGCGGACAACTAACACCGGGGAGCTGTTTTTT. Translated: CAISPRRTTNTGELFF.

This clonotype came up many times. The chain links TRBV27 to TRBJ1-6; D is undetermined. The CDR3 runs to 14 residues. The germline V and J ends were trimmed by 3 bases and 6 bases, with 9 bases remaining between them. CDR1 is MNHEY, CDR2 SMNVEV, per germline (reference sequence). The CDR3 here is CASSLGSFNSPLHF. Here the CDR3 DNA reads TGTGCCAGCAGTTTGGGCAGTTTTAATTCACCCCTCCACTTT.

This clonotype has a count of ten or more. The rearrangement uses TRBV4-1 and TRBJ1-4; a possible D gene is TRBD1 (6 bases). This CDR3 is 15 amino acids long. V lost 3 bases to trimming and J lost 5 bases, with 13 bases between them. Germline CDR1 is MGHRA and CDR2 is YSYEKL. CDR3 nucleotides: TGCGCCAGCAGCCAGGAGACAGGTCAAAATGAAAAACTGTTTTTT. Protein: CASSQETGQNEKLFF.

The rearrangement links TRBV6-2 or TRBV6-3 to TRBJ1-1, with a weak D call TRBD1 (6 bases). The CDR3 sequence is 17 residues long. V lost 2 bases to trimming and J lost 0 bases, with 16 bases between them. Germline CDR1 reads MNHEY; CDR2 reads SVGEGT. CDR3 amino acids: CASSYALDRVLNTEAFF. CDR3 DNA sequence: TGTGCCAGCAGTTACGCCTTGGACAGAGTATTGAACACTGAAGCTTTCTTT.

Comments on this clonotype: This could be a read error, since a much larger clone is one nucleotide away. The CDR3 here is CASSLGWGTDQPQHF. As DNA, the CDR3 is TGTGCCAGCAGCTTAGGATGGGGAACGGATCAGCCCCAGCATTTT. The chain links TRBV7-9 to TRBJ1-5, with D uncertain. V lost 1 base, J lost 5 bases, and 12 bases lay in between. The CDR3 consists of 15 residues. Per germline, CDR1 SEHNR and CDR2 FQNEAQ (reference sequence).

Worth noting for this clonotype: A much larger clone lies a single base off, so this may be a read error. The rearrangement joins TRBV20-1 to TRBJ1-1, with TRBD1 identical over 7 bases. The CDR3 totals 13 residues. CDR1 is DFQATT, CDR2 SNEGSKA, per germline (reference sequence). The DNA for the CDR3 is TGCAGCGACGACAACAGGGGTTTAACTGACGCTTTCTTT. Protein product: CSDDNRGLTDAFF.

For this clonotype: A clone one base away is much larger, so this may be a read error. The gene calls are TRBV5-1 and TRBJ2-5, with 7 positions matching TRBD2. The CDR3 sequence is 14 residues long. Germline values: CDR1 SGHRS, CDR2 YFSETQ. Here the CDR3 DNA reads TGCGCCAGCAGCTTGGGACCCCGGCGGGAGACCGAGTACTTC. Amino acid sequence: CASSLGPRRETEYF.

The sample holds many counts of this clonotype. The gene calls are TRBV12-3 or TRBV12-4 and TRBJ2-3; D ambiguous. The CDR3 runs to 13 residues. Between the trimmed V and J ends, which lost 2 bases and 2 bases, there was a span of 5 bases. The CDR3 nucleotides read TGTGCCAGCAGTTTACCCAACACAGATACGCAGTATTTT. Encoded protein: CASSLPNTDTQYF.